This T cell receptor (beta chain) originates from a study of blood T cells in healthy people across ages. The study, taken as a whole, reports: PBMC samples, being unsorted, prevented any conclusive comparison of naive and antigen-experienced cells. TCR beta diversity was tightly associated with the proportion of naive T cells.

The use of a sample-barcoded 5' primer and a J-beta primer mix characterized a second PCR of 7 to 11 cycles. Every sample produced at least 2.5 million CDR3-containing paired-end reads. TCRdb independently ran MiXCR on the 5' RACE reads; one entry per CDR3 protein. The sample has about 1 million distinct CDR3 sequences, roughly 45% seen once. CDR1 is SQVTM and CDR2 is ANQGSEA in the germline V gene. The V and J ends lost 7 bases and 2 bases, in that order; junction bases with no gene match: 6. The CDR3 totals 14 residues. Comments on this clonotype: Its target is not known.

The people who gave samples were healthy Caucasians from Russia, aged roughly 6 to 90. The V gene is TRBV29-1, the J gene TRBJ2-3; 10 nucleotides agree with TRBD1. The origin of this receptor is a woman in her sixties or seventies in good health. Sample: blood. The CDR3 loop reads CSGTGQGNTDTQYF. The CDR3 DNA sequence: TGCAGCGGAACGGGACAGGGGAACACAGATACGCAGTATTTT.